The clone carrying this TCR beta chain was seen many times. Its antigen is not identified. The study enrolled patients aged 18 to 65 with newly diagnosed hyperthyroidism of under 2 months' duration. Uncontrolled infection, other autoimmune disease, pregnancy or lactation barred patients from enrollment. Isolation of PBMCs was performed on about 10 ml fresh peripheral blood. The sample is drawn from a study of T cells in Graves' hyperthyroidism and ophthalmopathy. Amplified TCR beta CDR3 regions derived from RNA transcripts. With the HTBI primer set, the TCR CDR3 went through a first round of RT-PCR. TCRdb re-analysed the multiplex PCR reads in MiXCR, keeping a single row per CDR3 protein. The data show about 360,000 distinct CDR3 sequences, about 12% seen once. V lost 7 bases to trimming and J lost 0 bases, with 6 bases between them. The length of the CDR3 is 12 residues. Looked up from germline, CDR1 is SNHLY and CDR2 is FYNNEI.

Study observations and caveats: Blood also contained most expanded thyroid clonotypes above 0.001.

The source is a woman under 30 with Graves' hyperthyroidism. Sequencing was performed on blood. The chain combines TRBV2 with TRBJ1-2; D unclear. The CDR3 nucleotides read TGTGCCAGCATAGCGCCTAACTATGGCTACACCTTC. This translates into CASIAPNYGYTF.